The clone carrying this TCR beta chain has a handful of counts. The antigen is unknown. The entry originates in a study of T cells in Graves' hyperthyroidism and ophthalmopathy. Patients aged 18 to 65 had newly diagnosed hyperthyroidism of under 2 months' duration. Lactation, pregnancy, other autoimmune disease or uncontrolled infection excluded patients. Regarding the study as a whole: Stable hyperthyroidism was told apart from ophthalmopathy by a model built on 13 V-J features.

Germline CDR1 and CDR2: WNHNN and SYGVQD (reference sequence). Trimming at V came to 5 bases and at J to 4 bases, leaving 4 bases not matched to a gene. CDR3 length equals 14 residues. RNA transcripts were the template for amplifying TCR beta CDR3 regions. HTBI primers drove first-round RT-PCR of the TCR CDR3. Each CDR3 protein gets one entry after TCRdb re-called the multiplex PCR reads with MiXCR. The sample shows 550,000 to 600,000 distinct CDR3 sequences, 16% of them seen only once. The sequenced sample consisted of blood. The chain carries TRBV10-1 and TRBJ2-1, with 8 bases fitting TRBD2. This sequence was found in a woman between 18 and 30 years old with Graves' hyperthyroidism. In nucleotides, the CDR3 is TGCGCCAGCAGTAATATAGCGGGGTACAATGAGCAGTTCTTC. It translates to CASSNIAGYNEQFF.